This TCR beta chain was identified during a study of OX40 agonist ivuxolimab in advanced cancers. Study at large: Patients receiving dose escalation had hepatocellular carcinoma, melanoma, renal cell or head and neck cancer.

Trimming took off 6 bases at V and 3 bases at J, with 5 bases between the two ends. Per the germline V gene, CDR1 is ENHRY and CDR2 is SYGVKD. CDR3 size: 11 residues. Profiling relied on immunoSEQ multiplex PCR, and the TCRdb table lists in-frame clones only, not all of them. The sample lists 90,000 to 120,000 clones; 85% to 95% were seen once. The chain links TRBV10-3 to TRBJ1-1, with D possibly TRBD1 on 5 matching bases. This TCR was recovered from an adult with an advanced solid tumor such as melanoma, head and neck, liver or kidney cancer. The sequences come from CD4+ or CD8+ T cells sorted from blood, collected in a trial of the OX40 agonist ivuxolimab. The CDR3, as DNA: TGTGCCATCAGGGGGCACACTGAAGCTTTCTTT. It yields the protein CAIRGHTEAFF.